The T cell receptor (beta chain) under discussion was sequenced for a study of shared clonotypes between healthy human individuals. Concerning this clone itself: As yet, its antigen is unknown.

The study ran the assay at deep level. Per the original data handling: Sequence data from immunoSEQ were junction-only and lacked quality scores; consequently, filtering differed. Clones were read by immunoSEQ multiplex PCR, and TCRdb kept only the in-frame ones, dropping some. V and J calls and clone size follow that table, whereas D and trimming were derived from the DNA. The table lists about half a million clones, roughly 80% of them singletons, with roughly an eighth in the top ten. Overall study findings and caveats: Expectations were that clonotype sharing among donors would be affected by sequencing depth.

The CDR3 is 17 residues long. Germline V lookup: CDR1 MGHRA, CDR2 YSYEKL. Germline trimming cut 2 bases from V and 8 bases from J; bases unmatched to any gene: 7. The healthy adult donors were HIV-negative and reported no recent acute infections or vaccinations. The V gene is TRBV4-1, the J gene TRBJ2-1, with 15 bases identical to TRBD2. Sequenced material: PBMCs. The sequence was collected from a middle-aged woman in good health. Some clones in this sample may be carry-over from other donors' samples. The CDR3 nucleotides read TGCGCCAGCAGCCAACTCACGGGACTAGCGGGAGGCGATGAGCAGTTCTTC. This translates into CASSQLTGLAGGDEQFF.